The clone carrying this T cell receptor beta chain was seen just once. Its target is not known. Different DNA sequences within this sample yield the same CDR3. The CDR3 is 13 amino acids. Trimming stripped 5 bases from V and 1 base from J, with 8 bases between. Germline-derived CDR1 and CDR2 are MNHEY and SVGAGI. The data originate from a study of shared clonotypes between healthy human individuals. Broader study findings: The diversity represented, both genetic and in exposure history, was limited by few donors. Generation probabilities were higher for clonotypes shared across all four sorted-subset donors than for unshared ones.

The authors ran the assay at deep level. The data were produced by immunoSEQ multiplex PCR, yet TCRdb's version contains in-frame clones alone and is incomplete. The sample records some 2,100,000 clones, approximately 96% being singletons. The sample was naive CD4+ T cells sorted from blood. Subset of the sample: CD45RA+ positively selected. This chain joins TRBV6-5 and TRBJ1-1; no reliable D call. The receptor was derived from a man in his late teens or twenties in good health. CDR3: CASSRTRNTEAFF. The CDR3 DNA sequence: TGTGCCAGCAGTCGGACGAGGAACACTGAAGCTTTCTTT.